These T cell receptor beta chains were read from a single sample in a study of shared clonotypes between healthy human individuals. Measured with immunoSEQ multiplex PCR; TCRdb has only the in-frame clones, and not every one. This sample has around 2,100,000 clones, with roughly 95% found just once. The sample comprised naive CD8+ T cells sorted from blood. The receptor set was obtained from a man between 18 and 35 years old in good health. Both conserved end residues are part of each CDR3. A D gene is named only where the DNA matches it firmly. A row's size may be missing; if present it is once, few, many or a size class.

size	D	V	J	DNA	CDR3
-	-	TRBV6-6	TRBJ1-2	TGTGCCAGCAGTTTTCAGTATGGCTACACCTTC	CASSFQYGYTF
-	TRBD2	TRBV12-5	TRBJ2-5	TGTGCTAGTGGCCCCTTCCCGGGACTAGCGGTACAAGAGACCCAGTACTTC	CASGPFPGLAVQETQYF
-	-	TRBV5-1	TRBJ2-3	TGCGCCAGCAGCTTGAAGATCACAGATACGCAGTATTTT	CASSLKITDTQYF
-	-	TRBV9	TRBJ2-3	TGTGCCAGCAGCGTTATGCGGGGAAGCACAGATACGCAGTATTTT	CASSVMRGSTDTQYF
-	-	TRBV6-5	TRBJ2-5	TGTGCCAGCAGTTACTCGACGATCGGAGGGTGGGAGACCCAGTACTTC	CASSYSTIGGWETQYF
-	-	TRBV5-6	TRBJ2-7	TGTGCCAGCAGCTTCACCGGGACTGGAGTCGAGCAGTACTTC	CASSFTGTGVEQYF
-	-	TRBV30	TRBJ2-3	TGTGCCTGGAGTGTTGGCGGGTCTAGCACAGATACGCAGTATTTT	CAWSVGGSSTDTQYF
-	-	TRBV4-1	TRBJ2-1	TGCGCCAGCAGCCAACTAGTTGACCTTTACAATGAGCAGTTCTTC	CASSQLVDLYNEQFF
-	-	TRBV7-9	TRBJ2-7	TGTGCCAGCAGCTTTGGCCACGAGCAGTACTTC	CASSFGHEQYF
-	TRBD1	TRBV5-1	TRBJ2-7	TGCGCCAGCAGCGACAGGGGGGGTTTTCTTTACGAGCAGTACTTC	CASSDRGGFLYEQYF
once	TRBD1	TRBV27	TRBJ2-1	TGTGCCAGCAGTTCTATGGGGACAGGGGATGAGCAGTTCTTC	CASSSMGTGDEQFF
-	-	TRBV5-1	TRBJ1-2	TGCGCCAGCAGGCTATTTGGGGGGCTTGATGGCTACACCTTC	CASRLFGGLDGYTF
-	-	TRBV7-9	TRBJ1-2	TGTGCCAGCAGCTTACCGGGACTTGATCACTATGGCTACACCTTC	CASSLPGLDHYGYTF
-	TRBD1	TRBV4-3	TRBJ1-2	TGCGCCAGCAGCCAAGGGGCGGCGGGGACAGTGGACTATGGCTACACCTTC	CASSQGAAGTVDYGYTF
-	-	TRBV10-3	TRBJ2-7	TGTGCCATCGGGACGGACGAGCAGTACTTC	CAIGTDEQYF
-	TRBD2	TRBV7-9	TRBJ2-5	TGTGCCAGCAGCTCAAGCGGGAGTAGGGAGACCCAGTACTTC	CASSSSGSRETQYF
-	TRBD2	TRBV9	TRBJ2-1	TGTGCCAGCAGCGCCACTAGCGGTGAGCAGTTCTTC	CASSATSGEQFF
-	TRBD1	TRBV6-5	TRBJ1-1	TGTGCCAGCAGTTGGTGGACGGGGACAGGGACTGAAGCTTTCTTT	CASSWWTGTGTEAFF
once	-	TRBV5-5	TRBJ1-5	TGTGCCAGCAGCTTTAGCGCAGGGGAAGGGACCCAGCATTTT	CASSFSAGEGTQHF
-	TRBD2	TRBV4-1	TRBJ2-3	TGCGCCAGCAGGGGACTAGCGGGCTTAGATACGCAGTATTTT	CASRGLAGLDTQYF
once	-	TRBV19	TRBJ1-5	TGTGCCAGTAGTCTTACGGGGGGCGATGTGCCCCAGCATTTT	CASSLTGGDVPQHF
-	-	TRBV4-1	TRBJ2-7	TGCGCCAGCAGCCAAGTTGGGGGCAACAACGAGCAGTACTTC	CASSQVGGNNEQYF
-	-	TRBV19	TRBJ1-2	TGTGCCAGTAGTATCCTAGGTGGCTACACCTTC	CASSILGGYTF
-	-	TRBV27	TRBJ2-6	TGTGCCAGCAGACCCCGACAGGACTTTGGGGCCAACGTCCTGACTTTC	CASRPRQDFGANVLTF
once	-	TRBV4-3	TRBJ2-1	TGCGCCAGCAGCCAAGCCCCGGCGAGCTCCTACAATGAGCAGTTCTTC	CASSQAPASSYNEQFF
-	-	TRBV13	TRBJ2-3	TGTGCCAGCAGCTCACAGGACATAACCACAGATACGCAGTATTTT	CASSSQDITTDTQYF
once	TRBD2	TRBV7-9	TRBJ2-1	TGTGCCAGCTCCTCTAGCGGGAGGGCCTATGAGCAGTTCTTC	CASSSSGRAYEQFF
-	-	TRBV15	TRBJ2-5	TGTGCCACCGAACGGGCTGGGGAGACCCAGTACTTC	CATERAGETQYF
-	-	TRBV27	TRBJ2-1	TGTGCCAGCAGGGGAAGGACTATCTCCTCTTTTTACAATGAGCAGTTCTTC	CASRGRTISSFYNEQFF
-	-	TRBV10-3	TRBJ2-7	TGTGCCATCAGTGACAGTGTGATAACGTACGAGCAGTACTTC	CAISDSVITYEQYF
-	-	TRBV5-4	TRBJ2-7	TGTGCCAGCAGATCAGATAGCGCCTTGATCTACGAGCAGTACTTC	CASRSDSALIYEQYF
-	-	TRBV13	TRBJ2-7	TGTGCCAGCAGCCCTGGTGGAGGGAACGAGCAGTACTTC	CASSPGGGNEQYF
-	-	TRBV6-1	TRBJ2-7	TGTGCCAGCAGTGAACCCCCTTTTCAGGCCTACGAGCAGTACTTC	CASSEPPFQAYEQYF
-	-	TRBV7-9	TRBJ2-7	TGTGCCAGCAGCCCAGGTGCCGGGGCGAGCTCCTACGAGCAGTACTTC	CASSPGAGASSYEQYF
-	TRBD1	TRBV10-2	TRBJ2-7	TGCGCCAGCCAGGGGGCCCCCGGCTACGAGCAGTACTTC	CASQGAPGYEQYF
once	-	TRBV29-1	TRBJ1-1	TGCAGCGCCTTATTTGCCGGAGTGAACACTGAAGCTTTCTTT	CSALFAGVNTEAFF
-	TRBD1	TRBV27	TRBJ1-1	TGTGCCAGCAGATCCGGGACAGGTGTTTTATTCACTGAAGCTTTCTTT	CASRSGTGVLFTEAFF
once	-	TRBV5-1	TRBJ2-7	TGCGCCAGCAGCTTGTTCCCGGCCCTCTACGAGCAGTACTTC	CASSLFPALYEQYF
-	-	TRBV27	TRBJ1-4	TGTGCCAGCAGTTTTCTTCCGACCGAAAAACTGTTTTTT	CASSFLPTEKLFF